This T cell receptor beta chain is from a study of T-cell reconstitution after alpha-beta-depleted transplantation in children. This clonotype was observed at least ten times. Preparation of the TCRbeta library was carried out with unique molecular identifiers. TCRdb recomputed calls from the PCR reads with MiXCR, one row per CDR3 protein. The sample lists roughly 70,000 distinct CDR3 sequences, 4.9% occurring once. CDR1 and CDR2 (germline): SGHRS, YFSETQ. The CDR3 is made up of 17 amino acids. V lost 1 base to trimming and J lost 5 bases; unmatched junction nucleotides: 5. This material consisted of PBMCs, mostly from graft donor cells, taken 180 days after TCRalphabeta/CD19-depleted stem cell transplant. J is TRBJ2-1 and V is TRBV5-1; 14 bases line up with TRBD2. This receptor was obtained from a boy in the first two years of life who had a stem cell transplant for acute myeloid leukemia, so the T cells may come from the graft donor. This CDR3 reads CASSLRVGLAGDNEQFF. In DNA, the CDR3 is TGCGCCAGCAGCTTGAGAGTGGGACTAGCGGGGGACAATGAGCAGTTCTTC. Filled out from reference TRBV5-1 and TRBJ2-1, the complete variable domain reads KAGVTQTPRYLIKTRGQQVTLSCSPISGHRSVSWYQQTPGQGLQFLFEYFSETQRNKGNFPGRFSGRQFSNSRSEMNVSTLELGDSALYLCASSLRVGLAGDNEQFFGPGTRLTVL.